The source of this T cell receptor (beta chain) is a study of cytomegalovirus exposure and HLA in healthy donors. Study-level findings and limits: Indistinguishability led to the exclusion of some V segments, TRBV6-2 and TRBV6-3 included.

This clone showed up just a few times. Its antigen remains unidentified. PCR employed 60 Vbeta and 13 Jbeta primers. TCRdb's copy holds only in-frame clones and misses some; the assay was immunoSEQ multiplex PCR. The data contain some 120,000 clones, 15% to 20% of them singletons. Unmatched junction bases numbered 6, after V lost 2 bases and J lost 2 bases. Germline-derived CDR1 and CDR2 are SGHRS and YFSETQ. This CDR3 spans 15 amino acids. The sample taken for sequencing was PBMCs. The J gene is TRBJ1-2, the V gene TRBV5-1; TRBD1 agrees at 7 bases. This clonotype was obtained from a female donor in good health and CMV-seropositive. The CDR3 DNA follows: TGCGCCAGCAGCTTAACAGGGGTACGGAACTATGGCTACACCTTC. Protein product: CASSLTGVRNYGYTF.